This T cell receptor beta chain emerged from a study of CD8+CD57+ T cells in acquired aplastic anemia. Background on the study: Recorded DNA amounts for sorted CD4+ and CD8+ cells had an average of 3.2 ug. Healthy donor sequencing depth: approximately 9.9 million CD4+, roughly 11 million CD8+ reads.

Trimming pared 8 bases from V and 0 bases from J, leaving 7 bases between. This CDR3 spans 13 amino acids. CDR1 and CDR2 from the germline V gene are SNHLY and FYNNEI. CDR3 and TCR beta VDJ profiling relied on genomic DNA as the template. Via MiXCR, TCRdb re-called the reads, giving one row per CDR3 protein. The sample consists of some 150,000 distinct CDR3 sequences, 41% of them appearing once. In this sample, this clonotype turned up many times. As yet, its antigen is unknown. The study's findings and limits: About 28 sequences, all CD8+ CDR3, were shared between patients and controls.

This chain uses TRBV2 with TRBJ2-2; TRBD2 might be the D (5 bases). Specimen: sorted CD4+, CD8+, or CD8+CD57+ T cells (not recorded which) from PBMCs. The receptor comes from a human donor in good health, serving as a control. CDR3 sequence: CASGRANTGELFF. CDR3 DNA: TGTGCCAGCGGGAGAGCGAACACCGGGGAGCTGTTTTTT.